This T cell receptor beta chain was found in a study of blood T cell repertoires in COVID-19. At the level of the study: PBMCs, B-cell-depleted T cells, or T cells provided the cDNA or gDNA that made up the material.

The assay was immunoSEQ multiplex PCR, and TCRdb's table has in-frame clones only and misses some. The sample lists 450,000 to 500,000 clones, 70% to 90% occurring once. The CDR3 extends over 15 amino acids. After removal of 6 bases from V and 1 base from J, the junction contained 4 bases not matched to a gene. Germline V gives CDR1 LNHDA, CDR2 SQIVND (reference sequence). The TCR originated in a human donor in a cohort sampled during active COVID-19. J is TRBJ1-1 and V is TRBV19; 11 positions match TRBD1. Input material: peripheral blood. The CDR3 region has the DNA TGTGCCAGTAGGGACAGGGGGCGCGGGAACACTGAAGCTTTCTTT. This sequence encodes CASRDRGRGNTEAFF.